A single sample is the source of the 27 T cell receptor beta chains below, sequenced in a study of blood T cells in healthy people across ages. PCR was performed a second time for about 7 to 12 cycles using a sample-barcoded 5' primer and a J-beta primer mix. Via MiXCR, TCRdb re-called the 5' RACE reads, giving one row per CDR3 protein. The sample has 600,000 or so distinct CDR3 sequences, roughly 43% seen once. Sequencing was carried out using blood. The receptors stem from a man aged 80 or over in good health.

There are many counts of this clonotype. The genes are TRBV10-3 and TRBJ2-1; 8 bases map to TRBD2. V shed 6 bases, J shed 6 bases, and the junction held 4 bases outside the gene matches. The germline CDR1 and CDR2 sequences are ENHRY and SYGVKD. CDR3 size: 13 residues. The CDR3 reads CAIRRGGPNEQFF. The CDR3 DNA is TGTGCCATCAGGCGCGGGGGGCCCAATGAGCAGTTCTTC.

Only a few counts were recorded for this clonotype. The chain has TRBV12-3 or TRBV12-4 and TRBJ2-4; 7 nucleotides agree with TRBD1. With the DNA end fitting TRBJ2-7 better, the J assignment may be wrong. This CDR3 comprises 13 residues. The CDR3 coding sequence is TGTGCCAGCAGTTACCGACAGGGCAGCGAGCAGTACTTC. This gives the protein CASSYRQGSEQYF.

This clonotype showed up just a few times. This chain uses TRBV7-9 with TRBJ1-2; 8 bases match TRBD1. CDR3 length: 16 amino acids. Germline CDR1 reads SEHNR; CDR2 reads FQNEAQ (reference sequence). V gave up 5 bases and J gave up 5 bases; unmatched junction bases: 13. CDR3 sequence: CASSPRGQGAWYGYTF. The CDR3 DNA sequence: TGTGCCAGCAGCCCCCGTGGGCAGGGGGCTTGGTATGGCTACACCTTC.

The chain recombines TRBV29-1 with TRBJ1-2, with 7 bases fitting TRBD1. CDR3 length: 14 amino acids. In germline, CDR1 is SQVTM, CDR2 ANQGSEA. J gave up 3 bases and V 5 bases, and 9 bases lay outside the gene matches. The CDR3 region is CSVPTTGFDYGYTF. DNA of the CDR3: TGCAGCGTTCCTACGACAGGGTTTGACTATGGCTACACCTTC.

The gene calls are TRBV10-3 and TRBJ2-7; 7 bases are a match to TRBD1. V lost 6 bases, J lost 0 bases, and 5 bases stayed unmatched. The CDR3 is made up of 14 amino acids. The germline CDR1 and CDR2 sequences are ENHRY and SYGVKD. CDR3 bases: TGTGCCATCAGAGGGACAGCCCCCTCCTACGAGCAGTACTTC. Translating it yields CAIRGTAPSYEQYF.

In the case of this clonotype: Just one base apart from a much larger clone, this may be a read error. The chain carries TRBV6-6 and TRBJ1-2; 9 nucleotides align to TRBD1. Losses at the gene ends were 5 bases for V and 7 bases for J; bases not matched to a gene: 11. Germline V gene lookup returns CDR1 MNHNY and CDR2 SVGAGI (reference sequence). The CDR3 is 15 residues long. The DNA for the CDR3 is TGTGCCAGCAGTAACCCGGGACAGGGTGTAGGTGGCTACACCTTC. Translating it yields CASSNPGQGVGGYTF.

This clonotype was counted many times. The chain recombines TRBV15 with TRBJ1-1; D perhaps matches TRBD1 (5 bases). V was cut by 3 bases and J by 4 bases, with 15 bases left in between. The CDR3 totals 15 residues. The germline gives CDR1 LNHNV, CDR2 YYDKDF (reference sequence). The chain's CDR3 is CATSRTPGGTTEAFF. The DNA for the CDR3 is TGTGCCACCAGCAGGACCCCCGGGGGGACCACTGAAGCTTTCTTT.

This clonotype has a handful of counts. The rearrangement joins TRBV19 to TRBJ2-7; D ambiguous. Trimming shortened V by 4 bases and J by 0 bases, and 10 bases separated the two germline ends. Germline CDR1 is LNHDA and CDR2 is SQIVND (reference sequence). The CDR3 covers 14 residues. The DNA of the CDR3 is TGTGCCAGTAGTACGACCTGGGACTCCTACGAGCAGTACTTC. As protein: CASSTTWDSYEQYF.

This clonotype was detected a few times. The genes are TRBV6-5 and TRBJ1-1; the match to TRBD1 covers 7 bases. J lost 0 bases, V lost 6 bases, and 10 bases had no gene match. Looked up from germline, CDR1 is MNHEY and CDR2 is SVGAGI. This CDR3 is 16 amino acids long. As DNA, the CDR3 is TGTGCCAGCAGAAACTCAGGGGGTGCTATGAACACTGAAGCTTTCTTT. Encoded protein: CASRNSGGAMNTEAFF.

The chain couples TRBV14 to TRBJ2-5, with D possibly being TRBD1 (5 bases). The assigned J gene may be wrong: the sequence end matches TRBJ2-7 better. Germline V gives CDR1 SGHDN, CDR2 FVKESK. The CDR3 loop spans 14 amino acids. CDR3 bases: TGTGCCAGCAGCCAAGTTTTGACAGTCAGCGAGCAGTACTTC. It codes for CASSQVLTVSEQYF.

A single count supports this clonotype. The CDR3 bases are TGCGCCAGCAGCCAAGCCCGTCGGAGGGCATACTACAATGAGCAGTTCTTC. Translation gives CASSQARRRAYYNEQFF. This chain links TRBV4-3 with TRBJ2-1, with D possibly matching TRBD2 (6 bases). Germline-derived CDR1 and CDR2 are LGHNA and YSLEER. The CDR3 sequence is 17 residues long. With 1 base removed from V and 3 bases from J, the gap between germline ends came to 16 bases.

The genes are TRBV21-1 and TRBJ1-1; the table's TRBD1 call for D was not verified on the DNA. TRBV21-1 represents a pseudogene. CDR3 size: 15 residues. CDR3 in DNA: TGTGCCATTTCGAACCCGGACAGACCGAACACTGAAGCTTTCTTT. Translation gives CAISNPDRPNTEAFF.

Many counts were recorded for this clonotype. V usage is TRBV6-6 and J usage is TRBJ2-7, with 12 positions matching TRBD2. The J segment lost 6 bases and the V segment lost 0 bases, leaving 0 bases of the junction unmatched. The CDR3 runs to 14 residues. Germline assignment: CDR1 MNHNY and CDR2 SVGAGI (reference sequence). Here the CDR3 reads CASSYSTSGSEQYF. DNA of the CDR3: TGTGCCAGCAGTTACTCGACTAGCGGGAGCGAGCAGTACTTC.

The V call is TRBV18, the J call TRBJ2-3; possibly TRBD2 for D (5 bases). Germline values: CDR1 KGHSH, CDR2 LQKENI. This CDR3 is 14 amino acids long. Between the trimmed V and J ends, which lost 3 bases and 3 bases, there was a span of 10 bases. CDR3 residues: CASSPREQTDTQYF. The DNA of the CDR3 is TGTGCCAGCTCACCGAGGGAACAGACAGATACGCAGTATTTT.

The chain joins TRBV15 to TRBJ2-7; D unresolved. The CDR3 sequence is 13 residues long. From germline, CDR1 is LNHNV and CDR2 YYDKDF (reference sequence). V shed 0 bases and J shed 3 bases, with 6 bases lying between them. Written as DNA, the CDR3 is TGTGCCACCAGCAGAGATCGGGTCTACGAGCAGTACTTC. It encodes CATSRDRVYEQYF.

V gene TRBV20-1 combines with J gene TRBJ2-7; possible D gene TRBD2, 6 bases. CDR1 and CDR2 from the germline V gene are DFQATT and SNEGSKA (reference sequence). The V end was cut by 6 bases, the J end by 7 bases, with 22 bases between. The CDR3 runs 14 residues. The CDR3 reads CSASGDLSSDEQYF. The CDR3 DNA reads TGCAGTGCGAGTGGGGACTTATCGTCCGATGAGCAGTACTTC.

The chain carries TRBV20-1 and TRBJ1-1; 7 nucleotides match TRBD1. The germline CDR1 and CDR2 sequences are DFQATT and SNEGSKA (reference sequence). The CDR3 totals 13 residues. Trimming removed 2 bases from V and 4 bases from J; junction bases left unmatched: 4. The CDR3 is CSARLTGATEAFF. The CDR3 DNA reads TGCAGTGCTAGACTAACAGGGGCCACTGAAGCTTTCTTT.

The V and J genes are TRBV21-1 and TRBJ2-3; the table gives TRBD2 as D, unverified against the DNA. TRBV21-1 is noted as a pseudogene. The CDR3 is 11 amino acids. CDR3 nucleotides: TGTGCCAGGCCGACTCCTCCATACGCAGTATTT. Encoded protein: CARPTPPYAVF.

This clonotype was counted only a few times. The rearrangement joins TRBV30 to TRBJ2-7; D ambiguous. The CDR3 sequence is 11 residues long. Trimming shortened V by 0 bases and J by 4 bases, and 4 bases separated the two germline ends. In germline, CDR1 is GTSNPN, CDR2 SVGIG (reference sequence). CDR3 nucleotide sequence: TGTGCCTGGAGTGTACAATACGAGCAGTACTTC. Residues: CAWSVQYEQYF.

The chain combines TRBV3-1 with TRBJ2-4; 8 nucleotides align to TRBD2. Germline V gives CDR1 LGHDT, CDR2 YNNKEL (reference sequence). V dropped 8 bases and J dropped 13; count of bases not matched to a gene: 10. The CDR3 length is 12 residues. The CDR3: CASRRGAGEQYF. In nucleotides, the CDR3 is TGTGCCAGCCGGCGGGGGGCTGGAGAGCAGTACTTC.

Regarding this clonotype: A much larger clone differs from this one at a single base, so this may be a read error. V gene TRBV20-1 combines with J gene TRBJ2-4, with D unclear. CDR1 is DFQATT and CDR2 is SNEGSKA in the germline V gene (reference sequence). The CDR3 is 10 residues long. V dropped 4 bases and J dropped 13 bases, with 11 bases sitting between them. Here the CDR3 DNA reads TGCAGTGCTATCGACAATGAGCAGTACTTC. Residues: CSAIDNEQYF.

This clonotype has a handful of counts. The chain employs TRBV20-1 and TRBJ1-4; tentative D call: TRBD1 (6 bases). Looked up from germline, CDR1 is DFQATT and CDR2 is SNEGSKA (reference sequence). The CDR3 totals 14 residues. Trimming cost V 4 bases and J 8 bases, with 17 bases left between them. The CDR3, as DNA: TGCAGTGCTACTCTAGGGGGGGCTGGGGAAAAACTGTTTTTT. Translating gives CSATLGGAGEKLFF.

This clonotype appeared many times. The chain is built from TRBV6-5 and TRBJ1-2, with D perhaps TRBD1 (6 bases). Germline CDR1 is MNHEY and CDR2 is SVGAGI. V lost 6 bases and J lost 5, with 19 bases in between. The CDR3 is 15 residues long. CDR3 DNA: TGTGCCAGCAGCCCGGACAGCTTCGGGCTATATGGCTACACCTTC. Residues: CASSPDSFGLYGYTF.

The V gene is TRBV12-3 or TRBV12-4, the J gene TRBJ1-5; D might be TRBD1 (5 bases). The CDR3 spans 13 residues. V lost 5 bases, J lost 7 bases, and 12 bases lay in between. CDR3 coding DNA: TGTGCCAGCAGTGTACAAGACAGCCAGCCCCAGCATTTT. Protein product: CASSVQDSQPQHF.

The chain carries TRBV15 and TRBJ1-2; TRBD1 matches at 8 bases. Germline values: CDR1 LNHNV, CDR2 YYDKDF (reference sequence). The CDR3 contains 15 residues. V shed 3 bases, J shed 4 bases, and the junction held 7 bases outside the gene matches. CDR3 DNA: TGTGCCACCAGCAGGGAGGACAGGGCTGTCTATGGCTACACCTTC. Its protein is CATSREDRAVYGYTF.

This clonotype was counted only a few times. The genes are TRBV4-3 and TRBJ1-4; 9 nucleotides agree with TRBD1. Germline values: CDR1 LGHNA, CDR2 YSLEER. This CDR3 has 16 residues. The V and J ends lost 0 bases and 8 bases, in that order; junction bases with no gene match: 7. This CDR3 is CASSQDRQGGREKLFF. In nucleotides, the CDR3 is TGCGCCAGCAGCCAAGATAGACAGGGGGGAAGGGAAAAACTGTTTTTT.

The V call is TRBV20-1, the J call TRBJ2-1; 9 nucleotides line up with TRBD1. Trimming at V came to 6 bases and at J to 9 bases, leaving 9 bases not matched to a gene. Germline CDR1 DFQATT, CDR2 SNEGSKA (reference sequence). The CDR3 is made up of 13 amino acids. The CDR3 here is CSAPGQGVGEQFF. CDR3 bases: TGCAGTGCACCGGGACAGGGTGTCGGTGAGCAGTTCTTC.